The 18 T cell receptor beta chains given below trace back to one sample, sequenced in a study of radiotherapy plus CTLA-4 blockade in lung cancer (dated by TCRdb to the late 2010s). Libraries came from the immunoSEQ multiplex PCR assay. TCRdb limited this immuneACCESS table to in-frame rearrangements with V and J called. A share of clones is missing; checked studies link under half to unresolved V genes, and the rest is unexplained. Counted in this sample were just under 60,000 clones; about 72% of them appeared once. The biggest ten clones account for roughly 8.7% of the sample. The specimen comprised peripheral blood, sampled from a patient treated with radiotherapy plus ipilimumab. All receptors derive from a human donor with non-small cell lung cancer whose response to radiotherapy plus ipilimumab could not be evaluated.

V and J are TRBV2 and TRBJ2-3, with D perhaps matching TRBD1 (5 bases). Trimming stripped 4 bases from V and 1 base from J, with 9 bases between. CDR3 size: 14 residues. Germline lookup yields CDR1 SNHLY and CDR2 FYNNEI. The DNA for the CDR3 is TGTGCCAGCAGTGGTACACAGGGCACAGATACGCAGTATTTT. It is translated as CASSGTQGTDTQYF.

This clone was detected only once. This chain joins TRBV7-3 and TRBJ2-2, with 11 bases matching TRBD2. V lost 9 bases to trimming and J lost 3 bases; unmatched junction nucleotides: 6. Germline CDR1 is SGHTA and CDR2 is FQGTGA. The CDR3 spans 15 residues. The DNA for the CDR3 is TGTGCCAGTAAGCTAGCGGGGGGAGACACCGGGGAGCTGTTTTTT. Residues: CASKLAGGDTGELFF. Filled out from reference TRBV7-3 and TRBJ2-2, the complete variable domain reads GAGVSQTPSNKVTEKGKYVELRCDPISGHTALYWYRQSLGQGPEFLIYFQGTGAADDSGLPNDRFFAVRPEGSVSTLKIQRTERGDSAVYLCASKLAGGDTGELFFGEGSRLTVL.

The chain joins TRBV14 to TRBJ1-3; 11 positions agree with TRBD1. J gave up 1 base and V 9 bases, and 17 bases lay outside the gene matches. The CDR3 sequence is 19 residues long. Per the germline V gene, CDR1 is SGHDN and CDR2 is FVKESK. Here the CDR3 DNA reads TGTGCCAGAAAGATTACCAGAGGACAGGGGGCATTATCTGGAAACACCATATATTTT. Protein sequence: CARKITRGQGALSGNTIYF.

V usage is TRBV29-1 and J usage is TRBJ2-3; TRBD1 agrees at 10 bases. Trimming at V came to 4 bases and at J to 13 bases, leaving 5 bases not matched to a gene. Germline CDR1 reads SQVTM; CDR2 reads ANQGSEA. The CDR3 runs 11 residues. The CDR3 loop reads CSVGVGQGEYF. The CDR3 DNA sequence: TGCAGCGTTGGGGTCGGACAGGGGGAGTATTTT.

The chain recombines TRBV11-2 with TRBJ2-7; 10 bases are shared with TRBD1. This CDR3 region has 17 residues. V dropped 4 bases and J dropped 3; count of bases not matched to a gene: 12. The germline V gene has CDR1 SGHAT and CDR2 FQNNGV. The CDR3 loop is CASSSPTDRGPFYEQYF. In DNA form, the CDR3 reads TGTGCCAGCAGCTCCCCCACCGACAGGGGGCCCTTCTACGAGCAGTACTTC.

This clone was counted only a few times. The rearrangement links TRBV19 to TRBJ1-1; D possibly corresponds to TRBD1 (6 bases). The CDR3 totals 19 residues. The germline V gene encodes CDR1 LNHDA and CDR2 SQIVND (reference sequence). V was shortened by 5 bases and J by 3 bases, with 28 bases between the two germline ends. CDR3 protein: CASSERDGGRGPEDTEAFF. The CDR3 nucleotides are TGTGCCAGTAGTGAGAGAGATGGCGGCAGGGGACCCGAGGACACTGAAGCTTTCTTT. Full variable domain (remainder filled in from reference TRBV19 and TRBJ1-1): DGGITQSPKYLFRKEGQNVTLSCEQNLNHDAMYWYRQDPGQGLRLIYYSQIVNDFQKGDIAEGYSVSREKKESFPLTVTSAQKNPTAFYLCASSERDGGRGPEDTEAFFGQGTRLTVV.

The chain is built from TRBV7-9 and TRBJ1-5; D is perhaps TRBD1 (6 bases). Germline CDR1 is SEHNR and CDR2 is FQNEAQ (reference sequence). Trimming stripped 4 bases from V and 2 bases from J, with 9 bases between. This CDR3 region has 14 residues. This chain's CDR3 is CASSSGVGNQPQHF. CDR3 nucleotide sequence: TGTGCCAGCAGCTCAGGGGTAGGCAATCAGCCCCAGCATTTT.

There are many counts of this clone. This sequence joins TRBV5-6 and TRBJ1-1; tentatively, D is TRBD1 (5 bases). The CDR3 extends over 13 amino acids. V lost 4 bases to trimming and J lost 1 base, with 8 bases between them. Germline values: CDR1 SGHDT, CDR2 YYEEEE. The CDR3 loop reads CASSPQGNTEAFF. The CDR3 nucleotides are TGTGCCAGCAGCCCGCAGGGGAACACTGAAGCTTTCTTT.

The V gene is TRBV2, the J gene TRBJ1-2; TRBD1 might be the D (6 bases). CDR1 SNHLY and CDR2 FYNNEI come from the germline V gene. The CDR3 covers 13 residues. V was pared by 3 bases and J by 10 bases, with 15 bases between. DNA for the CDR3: TGTGCCAGCAGTGAGGACAGAGCTATGGACTACACCTTC. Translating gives CASSEDRAMDYTF.

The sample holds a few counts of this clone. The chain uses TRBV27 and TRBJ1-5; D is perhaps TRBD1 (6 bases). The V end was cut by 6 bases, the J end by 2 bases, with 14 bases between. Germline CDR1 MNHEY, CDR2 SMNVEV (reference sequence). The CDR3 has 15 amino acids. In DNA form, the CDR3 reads TGTGCCAGCAGGCCCGCGGGGGCAGGCAATCAGCCCCAGCATTTT. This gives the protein CASRPAGAGNQPQHF.

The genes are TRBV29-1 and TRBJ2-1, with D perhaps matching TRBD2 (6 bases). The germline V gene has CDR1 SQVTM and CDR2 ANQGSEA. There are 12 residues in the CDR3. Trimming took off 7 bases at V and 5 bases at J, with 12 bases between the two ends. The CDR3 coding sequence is TGCAGCGCGCGGGACCCACACAATGAGCAGTTCTTC. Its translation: CSARDPHNEQFF.

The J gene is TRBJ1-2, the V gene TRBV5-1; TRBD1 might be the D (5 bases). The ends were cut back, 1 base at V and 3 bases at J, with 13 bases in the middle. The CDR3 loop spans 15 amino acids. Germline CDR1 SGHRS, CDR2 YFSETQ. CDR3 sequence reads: CASSLSPGGDYGYTF. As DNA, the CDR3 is TGCGCCAGCAGCTTGTCCCCGGGAGGGGACTATGGCTACACCTTC.

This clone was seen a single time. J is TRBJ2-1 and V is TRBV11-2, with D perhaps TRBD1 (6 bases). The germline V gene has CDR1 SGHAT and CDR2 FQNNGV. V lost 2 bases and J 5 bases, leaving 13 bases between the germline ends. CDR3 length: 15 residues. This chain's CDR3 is CASSLSGTPDNEQFF. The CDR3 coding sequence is TGTGCCAGCAGCTTATCCGGGACACCCGACAATGAGCAGTTCTTC.

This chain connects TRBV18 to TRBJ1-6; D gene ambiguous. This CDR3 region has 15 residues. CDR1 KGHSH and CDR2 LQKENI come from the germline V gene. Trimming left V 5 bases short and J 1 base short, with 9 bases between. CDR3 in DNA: TGTGCCAGCTCAGAGAGGGTATCCTATAATTCACCCCTCCACTTT. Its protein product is CASSERVSYNSPLHF.

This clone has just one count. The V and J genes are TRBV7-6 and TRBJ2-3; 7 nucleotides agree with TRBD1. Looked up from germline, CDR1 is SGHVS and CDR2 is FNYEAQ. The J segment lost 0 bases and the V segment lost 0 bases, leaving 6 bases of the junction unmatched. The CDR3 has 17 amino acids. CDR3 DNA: TGTGCCAGCAGCTTAGCGCTAGCAGGGGGTAGCACAGATACGCAGTATTTT. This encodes CASSLALAGGSTDTQYF.

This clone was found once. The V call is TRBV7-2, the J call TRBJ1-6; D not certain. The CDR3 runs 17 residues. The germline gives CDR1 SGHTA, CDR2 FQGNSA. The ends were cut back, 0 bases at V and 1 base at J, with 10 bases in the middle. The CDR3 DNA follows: TGTGCCAGCAGCTTAGCCCCTCCGGGGTCCTATAATTCACCCCTCCACTTT. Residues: CASSLAPPGSYNSPLHF.

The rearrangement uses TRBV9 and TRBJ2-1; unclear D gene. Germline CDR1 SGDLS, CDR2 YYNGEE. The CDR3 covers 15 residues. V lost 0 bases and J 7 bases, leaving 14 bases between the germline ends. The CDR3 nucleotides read TGTGCCAGCAGCGTAGTGCCAGGCTTCTCTAATGAGCAGTTCTTC. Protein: CASSVVPGFSNEQFF. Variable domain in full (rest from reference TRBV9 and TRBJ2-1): DSGVTQTPKHLITATGQRVTLRCSPRSGDLSVYWYQQSLDQGLQFLIQYYNGEERAKGNILERFSAQQFPDLHSELNLSSLELGDSALYFCASSVVPGFSNEQFFGPGTRLTVL.

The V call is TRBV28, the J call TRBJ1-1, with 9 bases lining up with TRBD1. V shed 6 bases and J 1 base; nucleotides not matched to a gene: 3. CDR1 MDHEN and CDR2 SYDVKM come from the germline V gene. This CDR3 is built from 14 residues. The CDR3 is CASSRQGGNTEAFF. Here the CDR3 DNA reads TGTGCCAGCAGCCGACAGGGGGGGAACACTGAAGCTTTCTTT.